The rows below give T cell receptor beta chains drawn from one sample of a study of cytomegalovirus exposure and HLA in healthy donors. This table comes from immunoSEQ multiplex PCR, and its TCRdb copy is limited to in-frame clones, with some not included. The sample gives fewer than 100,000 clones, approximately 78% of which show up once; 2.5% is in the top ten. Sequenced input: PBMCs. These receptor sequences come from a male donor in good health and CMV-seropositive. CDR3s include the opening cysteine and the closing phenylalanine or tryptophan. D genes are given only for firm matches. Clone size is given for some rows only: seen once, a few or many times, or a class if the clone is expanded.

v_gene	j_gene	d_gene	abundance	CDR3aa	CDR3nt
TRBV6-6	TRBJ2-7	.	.	CASARDSLGEQYF	TGTGCCAGCGCCCGGGACTCCCTGGGGGAGCAGTACTTC
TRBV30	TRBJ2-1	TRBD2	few	CAWGLGGRPNEQFF	TGTGCCTGGGGGTTGGGCGGGAGGCCCAATGAGCAGTTCTTC
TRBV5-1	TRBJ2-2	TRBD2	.	CASSSRLAGNTGELFF	TGCGCCAGCAGCTCCCGACTAGCGGGGAACACCGGGGAGCTGTTTTTT
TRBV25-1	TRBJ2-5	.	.	CASSASTGTQYF	TGTGCCAGCAGTGCATCAACCGGGACCCAGTACTTC
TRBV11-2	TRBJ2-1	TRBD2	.	CASRPPGLAGRYAYNEQFF	TGTGCCAGCAGACCTCCGGGACTAGCGGGACGTTATGCCTACAATGAGCAGTTCTTC
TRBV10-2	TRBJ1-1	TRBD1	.	CASSRTGVETEAFF	TGCGCCAGCAGTCGGACAGGGGTGGAAACTGAAGCTTTCTTT
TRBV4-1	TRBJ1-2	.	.	CASSQDGFYGYTF	TGCGCCAGCAGCCAAGACGGTTTCTATGGCTACACCTTC
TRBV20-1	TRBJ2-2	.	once	CSAPDSGELFF	TGCAGTGCCCCTGACTCCGGGGAGCTGTTTTTT
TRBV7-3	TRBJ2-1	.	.	CASSLQGGNEQFF	TGTGCCAGCAGCCTTCAGGGTGGCAATGAGCAGTTCTTC
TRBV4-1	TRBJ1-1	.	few	CASSQDPRGNTEAFF	TGCGCCAGCAGCCAAGACCCCCGGGGGAACACTGAAGCTTTCTTT
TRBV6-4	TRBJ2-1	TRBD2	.	CASSDSRLAGEQFF	TGTGCCAGCAGTGACTCGAGGCTAGCGGGAGAGCAGTTCTTC
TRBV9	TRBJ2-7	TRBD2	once	CASSVGLAGETQYF	TGTGCCAGCAGCGTAGGTCTAGCGGGAGAAACGCAGTACTTC
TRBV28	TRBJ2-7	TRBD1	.	CASSETGGYEQYF	TGTGCCAGCAGTGAGACAGGGGGCTACGAGCAGTACTTC
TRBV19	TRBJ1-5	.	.	CASSIWVARGHQPQHF	TGTGCCAGTAGTATTTGGGTGGCCAGGGGCCATCAGCCCCAGCATTTT
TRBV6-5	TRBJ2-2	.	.	CASSYSTSPGELFF	TGTGCCAGCAGTTACTCCACTAGCCCCGGGGAGCTGTTTTTT
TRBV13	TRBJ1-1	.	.	CASSLGGSTEAFF	TGTGCCAGCAGCCTGGGGGGGAGCACTGAAGCTTTCTTT
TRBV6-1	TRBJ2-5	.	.	CASSEWAGWETQYF	TGTGCCAGCAGTGAATGGGCGGGTTGGGAGACCCAGTACTTC
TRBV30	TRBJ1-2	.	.	CAWSGRGGGLGYGYTF	TGTGCCTGGAGTGGACGGGGTGGGGGGTTAGGCTATGGCTACACCTTC
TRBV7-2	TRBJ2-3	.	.	CASSLYSPDTQYF	TGTGCCAGCAGCTTATATAGCCCTGATACGCAGTATTTT
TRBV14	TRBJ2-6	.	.	CASSWAYSGANVLTF	TGTGCCAGCAGCTGGGCCTACTCTGGGGCCAACGTCCTGACTTTC
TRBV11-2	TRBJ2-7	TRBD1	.	CASSSRTGTVYEQYF	TGTGCCAGCAGCAGCCGGACAGGAACCGTCTACGAGCAGTACTTC
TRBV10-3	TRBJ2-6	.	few	CAISESRSDSGANVLTF	TGTGCCATCAGTGAGTCGAGGTCCGACTCTGGGGCCAACGTCCTGACTTTC
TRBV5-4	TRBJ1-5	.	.	CASSLAGSNQPQHF	TGTGCCAGCAGCTTGGCAGGGAGCAATCAGCCCCAGCATTTT
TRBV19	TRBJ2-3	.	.	CASTSSRSTDTQYF	TGTGCCAGCACTTCTAGCAGATCCACAGATACGCAGTATTTT
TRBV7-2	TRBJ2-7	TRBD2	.	CASSLGLASVEQYF	TGTGCCAGCAGCTTAGGACTAGCGTCCGTCGAGCAGTACTTC
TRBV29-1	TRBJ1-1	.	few	CSVWGTEAFF	TGCAGCGTTTGGGGCACCGAAGCTTTCTTT
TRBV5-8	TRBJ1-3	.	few	CASSLYRVENTIYF	TGTGCCAGCAGCTTGTACAGGGTTGAAAACACCATATATTTT
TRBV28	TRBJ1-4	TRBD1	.	CASSLYDRGRANEKLFF	TGTGCCAGCAGTTTATACGACAGGGGGCGAGCGAATGAAAAACTGTTTTTT
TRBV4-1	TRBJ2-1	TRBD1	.	CASRAGTGGFDEQFF	TGCGCCAGCAGAGCTGGGACAGGAGGGTTTGATGAGCAGTTCTTC
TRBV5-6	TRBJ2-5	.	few	CASSSLAGQTQYF	TGTGCCAGCAGCTCCCTGGCGGGCCAGACCCAGTACTTC
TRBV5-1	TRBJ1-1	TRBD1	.	CASSPPQGRNTEAFF	TGCGCCAGCAGCCCTCCACAGGGGCGGAACACTGAAGCTTTCTTT
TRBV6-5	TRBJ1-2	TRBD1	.	CASSYSEGAVGYTF	TGTGCCAGCAGTTACTCGGAGGGGGCGGTTGGCTACACCTTC
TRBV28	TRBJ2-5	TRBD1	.	CASSSSGTGRETQYF	TGTGCCAGCAGCTCCTCCGGGACAGGGAGAGAGACCCAGTACTTC
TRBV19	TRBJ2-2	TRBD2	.	CASVQPGLAHRELFF	TGTGCCAGTGTGCAGCCGGGACTAGCCCACCGGGAGCTGTTTTTT
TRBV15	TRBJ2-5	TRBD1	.	CATSRATGGIETQYF	TGTGCCACCAGCAGGGCGACAGGGGGCATTGAGACCCAGTACTTC
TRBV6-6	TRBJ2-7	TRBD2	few	CASSYGTSGPTEEQYF	TGTGCCAGCAGTTATGGGACTAGCGGACCTACGGAAGAGCAGTACTTC
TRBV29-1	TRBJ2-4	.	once	CSVEGWERSIQYF	TGCAGCGTTGAAGGGTGGGAGCGGAGCATTCAGTACTTC
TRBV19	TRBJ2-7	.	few	CASSSAGSVEQYF	TGTGCCAGTAGTTCGGCAGGATCGGTCGAGCAGTACTTC
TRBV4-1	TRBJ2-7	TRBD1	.	CASSQENRGRYEQYF	TGCGCCAGCAGCCAAGAGAACAGGGGACGATACGAGCAGTACTTC
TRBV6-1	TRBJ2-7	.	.	CASSDNVGAQYF	TGTGCCAGCAGTGATAATGTGGGGGCGCAGTACTTC
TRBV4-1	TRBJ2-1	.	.	CAIGSTTYNEQFF	TGCGCCATCGGCTCGACTACCTACAATGAGCAGTTCTTC
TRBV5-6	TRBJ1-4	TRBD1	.	CASTQGARNEKLFF	TGTGCCAGCACACAGGGGGCCAGGAATGAAAAACTGTTTTTT
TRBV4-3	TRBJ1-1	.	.	CASSQTGNTEAFF	TGCGCCAGCAGCCAAACAGGAAACACTGAAGCTTTCTTT
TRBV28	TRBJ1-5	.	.	CATLQESTPQHF	TGTGCCACGTTACAGGAGAGTACGCCCCAGCATTTT
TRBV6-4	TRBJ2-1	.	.	CASSAQGVLSEQFF	TGTGCCAGCAGTGCACAGGGCGTCCTCAGTGAGCAGTTCTTC
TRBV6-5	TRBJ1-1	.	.	CASRRNTEAFF	TGTGCCAGCAGGCGTAACACTGAAGCTTTCTTT
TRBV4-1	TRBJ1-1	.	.	CASSHFGRGGATEAFF	TGCGCCAGCAGCCATTTTGGCAGAGGCGGTGCCACTGAAGCTTTCTTT
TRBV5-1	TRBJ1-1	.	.	CASSLERPKGTEAFF	TGCGCCAGCAGCTTGGAGAGGCCTAAGGGGACTGAAGCTTTCTTT